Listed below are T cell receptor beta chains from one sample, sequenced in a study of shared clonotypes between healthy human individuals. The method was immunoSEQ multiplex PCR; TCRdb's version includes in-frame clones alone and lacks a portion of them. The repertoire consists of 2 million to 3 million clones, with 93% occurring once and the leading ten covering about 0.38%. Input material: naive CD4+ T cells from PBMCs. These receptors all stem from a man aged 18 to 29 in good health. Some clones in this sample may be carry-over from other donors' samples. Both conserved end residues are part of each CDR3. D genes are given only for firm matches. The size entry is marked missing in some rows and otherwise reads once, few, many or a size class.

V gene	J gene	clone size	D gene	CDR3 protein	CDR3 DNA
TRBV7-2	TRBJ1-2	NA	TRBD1	CASSFLSGGIPYGYTF	TGTGCCAGCAGCTTTTTGTCAGGGGGGATCCCATATGGCTACACCTTC
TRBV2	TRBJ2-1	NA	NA	CASMFEQALYNEQFF	TGTGCCAGCATGTTTGAACAGGCGTTATACAATGAGCAGTTCTTC
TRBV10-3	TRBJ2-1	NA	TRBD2	CAIRTTSGLYNEQFF	TGTGCCATCAGGACGACTAGCGGGCTGTACAATGAGCAGTTCTTC
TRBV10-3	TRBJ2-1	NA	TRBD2	CAIRETSGSGDEQFF	TGTGCCATCAGGGAAACTAGCGGGAGTGGCGATGAGCAGTTCTTC
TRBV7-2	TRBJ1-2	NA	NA	CASSRGPYGYTF	TGTGCCAGCAGTCGGGGACCCTATGGCTACACCTTC
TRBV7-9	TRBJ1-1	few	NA	CASSLTLDTEAFF	TGTGCCAGCAGCCTAACACTGGACACTGAAGCTTTCTTT
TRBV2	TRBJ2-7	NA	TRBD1	CASSISGGLGEQYF	TGTGCCAGCAGTATATCAGGGGGCCTAGGGGAGCAGTACTTC
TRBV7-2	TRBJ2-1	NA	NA	CASSLEISGYNEQFF	TGTGCCAGCAGCTTAGAAATTTCGGGATACAATGAGCAGTTCTTC
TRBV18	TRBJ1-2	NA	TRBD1	CASSPPDRGYYGYTF	TGTGCCAGCTCACCACCGGACAGGGGCTACTATGGCTACACCTTC
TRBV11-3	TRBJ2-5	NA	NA	CASSPGDSGASETQYF	TGTGCCAGCAGCCCGGGGGATAGCGGTGCGTCCGAGACCCAGTACTTC
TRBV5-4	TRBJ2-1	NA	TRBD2	CASSLGGREDRLFF	TGTGCCAGCAGCTTGGGTGGACGGGAGGACCGGCTGTTCTTC
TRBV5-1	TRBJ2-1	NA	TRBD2	CASSIHLAGGDNEQFF	TGCGCCAGCAGCATACACTTAGCGGGAGGAGATAATGAGCAGTTCTTC
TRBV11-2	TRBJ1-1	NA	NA	CASSLADRYTEAFF	TGTGCCAGCAGCTTAGCGGACAGATACACTGAAGCTTTCTTT
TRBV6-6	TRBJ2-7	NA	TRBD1	CASSYGSGTGGDEQYF	TGTGCCAGCAGTTACGGCTCCGGGACAGGGGGCGACGAGCAGTACTTC
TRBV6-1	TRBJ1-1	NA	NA	CAISERGPRNTEAFF	TGTGCCATCAGTGAGCGGGGCCCGCGGAACACTGAAGCTTTCTTT
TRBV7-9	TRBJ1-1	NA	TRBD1	CASSPRQGRTEAFF	TGTGCCAGCAGTCCCCGACAGGGGAGGACTGAAGCTTTCTTT
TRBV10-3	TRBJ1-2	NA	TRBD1	CAISVRTGDHFFNYGYTF	TGTGCCATCAGTGTCCGGACAGGTGACCATTTTTTTAACTATGGCTACACCTTC
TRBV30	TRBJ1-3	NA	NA	CAWSRGSGNTIYF	TGTGCCTGGAGTCGCGGCTCTGGAAACACCATATATTTT
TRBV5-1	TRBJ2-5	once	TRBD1	CATAVTGDETQYF	TGCGCCACCGCTGTGACAGGGGATGAGACCCAGTACTTC
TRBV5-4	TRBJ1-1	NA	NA	CASTGSVNTEAFF	TGTGCCAGCACGGGCAGCGTGAACACTGAAGCTTTCTTT
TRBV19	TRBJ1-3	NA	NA	CASSIAGGSGNTIYF	TGTGCCAGTAGTATAGCAGGAGGCTCTGGAAACACCATATATTTT
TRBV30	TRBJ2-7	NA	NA	CAWSVPGSYEQYF	TGTGCCTGGAGTGTACCGGGTTCCTACGAGCAGTACTTC
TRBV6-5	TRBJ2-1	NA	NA	CASTARSSYNEQFF	TGTGCCAGCACGGCACGGAGCTCCTACAATGAGCAGTTCTTC
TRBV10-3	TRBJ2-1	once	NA	CAISAPGHVYGEQFF	TGTGCCATCAGTGCTCCGGGCCACGTCTATGGTGAGCAGTTCTTC
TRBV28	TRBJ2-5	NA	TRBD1	CASRGGTGGPWETQYF	TGTGCCAGCAGGGGCGGGACAGGGGGCCCTTGGGAGACCCAGTACTTC
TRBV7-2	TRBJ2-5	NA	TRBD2	CASSFTWTSSVETQYF	TGTGCCAGCAGCTTTACGTGGACTAGCAGCGTCGAGACCCAGTACTTC
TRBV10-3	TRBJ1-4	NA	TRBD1	CAIRGQGEGEKLFF	TGTGCCATCAGAGGACAGGGGGAGGGAGAAAAACTGTTTTTT
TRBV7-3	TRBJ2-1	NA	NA	CASSSKGGAGNNEQFF	TGTGCCAGCAGCTCTAAAGGTGGGGCAGGGAACAATGAGCAGTTCTTC
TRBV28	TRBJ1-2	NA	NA	CASSPPFTLQLYGYTF	TGTGCCAGCAGTCCGCCTTTCACCCTACAGCTCTATGGCTACACCTTC
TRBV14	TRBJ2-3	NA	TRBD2	CASSPRAGGPTDTQYF	TGTGCCAGCAGTCCGAGGGCGGGAGGACCCACAGATACGCAGTATTTT
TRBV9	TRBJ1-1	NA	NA	CASSVSRGLDTEAFF	TGTGCCAGCAGCGTAAGTCGAGGTTTGGACACTGAAGCTTTCTTT
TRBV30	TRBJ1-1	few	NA	CAWGLMNTEAFF	TGTGCCTGGGGCTTGATGAACACTGAAGCTTTCTTT
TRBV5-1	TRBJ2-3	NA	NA	CASWASGSDTQYF	TGCGCCAGCTGGGCTAGTGGTTCAGATACGCAGTATTTT
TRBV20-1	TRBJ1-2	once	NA	CSAAPEDGYTF	TGCAGTGCTGCCCCAGAGGACGGCTACACCTTC
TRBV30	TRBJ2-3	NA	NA	CAWSWGHTDTQYF	TGTGCCTGGAGCTGGGGGCATACAGATACGCAGTATTTT
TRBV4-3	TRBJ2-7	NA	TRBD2	CASSQDSGGSYEQYF	TGCGCCAGCAGCCAAGATTCGGGGGGGTCCTACGAGCAGTACTTC
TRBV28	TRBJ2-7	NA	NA	CASSLGQPYEQYF	TGTGCCAGCAGTTTAGGGCAGCCCTACGAGCAGTACTTC
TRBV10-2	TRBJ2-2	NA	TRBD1	CASRTGGTAGELFF	TGCGCCAGCAGGACAGGGGGGACGGCCGGGGAGCTGTTTTTT
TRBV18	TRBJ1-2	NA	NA	CASSQGLGYTF	TGTGCCAGCTCCCAGGGTTTGGGCTACACCTTC